These 30 T cell receptor beta chains were sequenced from one sample in a study of cytomegalovirus exposure and HLA in healthy donors (dated by TCRdb to about 2017). Library preparation employed the immunoSEQ multiplex PCR assay. For the multiplex PCR, a mixture combining 60 forward primers for TCR Vbeta segments and 13 reverse primers for TCR Jbeta segments was used. The immuneACCESS repertoire file appears here via TCRdb, limited to in-frame rearrangements. These files lack a portion of the clones; in checked studies, under half of the deficit traces to unresolved V genes, and the cause of the others is not known. The table for this sample lists 100,000 or so clones; under 85% of them were counted only once. The ten largest clones capture over 7% of the sample. Input material: PBMCs. The receptor source for this set is a woman in her forties in good health and CMV-seropositive.

The chain has TRBV2 and TRBJ1-1; no firm D call. There are 13 residues in the CDR3. V lost 6 bases to trimming and J lost 0 bases, with 8 bases between them. CDR1 SNHLY and CDR2 FYNNEI come from the germline V gene. The CDR3 nucleotides are TGTGCCAGCAGGACTGAAGTGAACACTGAAGCTTTCTTT. Protein product: CASRTEVNTEAFF.

The chain has TRBV7-2 and TRBJ2-1; weak D call: TRBD1 (5 bases). Trimming left V 4 bases short and J 0 bases short, with 10 bases between. CDR1 is SGHTA, CDR2 FQGNSA, per germline. The CDR3 runs to 15 residues. The CDR3 is CASSWTTSSYNEQFF. Here the CDR3 DNA reads TGTGCCAGCAGCTGGACAACGAGCTCCTACAATGAGCAGTTCTTC.

The gene calls are TRBV7-9 and TRBJ1-4, with 9 bases aligning to TRBD1. This CDR3 has 12 amino acids. CDR1 and CDR2 (germline): SEHNR, FQNEAQ (reference sequence). Trimming cost V 8 bases and J 10 bases; bases outside gene matches: 5. The CDR3: CASEGQGVKLFF. CDR3 bases: TGTGCCAGCGAGGGACAGGGCGTAAAACTGTTTTTT.

V and J are TRBV5-8 and TRBJ2-2; 7 positions agree with TRBD1. Losses at the gene ends were 4 bases for V and 1 base for J; bases not matched to a gene: 7. From germline, CDR1 is SGHTS and CDR2 YDEGEE. The length of the CDR3 is 16 residues. This CDR3 is CASSSLQGRNTGELFF. Here the CDR3 DNA reads TGTGCCAGCAGCAGTTTACAGGGGAGGAACACCGGGGAGCTGTTTTTT.

This clone was observed a few times. The gene calls are TRBV7-2 and TRBJ2-5; 8 positions agree with TRBD2. Germline V gene sequence: CDR1 SGHTA, CDR2 FQGNSA. The CDR3 has 14 residues. V lost 5 bases to trimming and J lost 4 bases; unmatched junction nucleotides: 6. CDR3 protein: CASSRGGRIETQYF. As DNA, the CDR3 is TGTGCCAGCAGCCGCGGGGGGCGGATAGAGACCCAGTACTTC.

In its sample, this clone was seen once. This rearrangement joins TRBV5-1 to TRBJ2-7; TRBD1 aligns across 9 bases. The CDR3 spans 14 residues. The V and J ends lost 0 bases and 7 bases, in that order; junction bases with no gene match: 5. Germline V gives CDR1 SGHRS, CDR2 YFSETQ. The CDR3 nucleotides read TGCGCCAGCAGCTTGGAATTCGGGACAGGGGAGCAGTACTTC. Its protein is CASSLEFGTGEQYF.

CDR3 in amino acids: CASSISGGALSGSDTQYF. Written as DNA, the CDR3 is TGTGCCAGCAGTATTAGCGGGGGGGCCCTTTCGGGTTCAGATACGCAGTATTTT. The chain recombines TRBV28 with TRBJ2-3, with 11 positions matching TRBD2. V lost 5 bases, J lost 4 bases, and 14 bases stayed unmatched. Germline V lookup: CDR1 MDHEN, CDR2 SYDVKM. The CDR3 totals 18 residues.

The chain employs TRBV28 and TRBJ2-2; 9 bases line up with TRBD1. CDR1 and CDR2 from the germline V gene are MDHEN and SYDVKM. Trimming cost V 5 bases and J 6 bases; bases outside gene matches: 7. This CDR3 is 15 amino acids long. In DNA form, the CDR3 reads TGTGCCAGCAGTCCCGGGACAGGGTATTCCGGGGAGCTGTTTTTT. It encodes CASSPGTGYSGELFF.

V and J are TRBV18 and TRBJ1-1; 9 bases match TRBD1. Trimming cost V 2 bases and J 4 bases; bases outside gene matches: 14. The CDR3 sequence is 18 residues long. Germline V CDR1 and CDR2: KGHSH, LQKENI. The CDR3 is CASSPFGTGTGMSTEAFF. The CDR3 DNA follows: TGTGCCAGCTCACCATTTGGGACAGGGACCGGGATGAGCACTGAAGCTTTCTTT.

The genes are TRBV23-1 and TRBJ1-2; 11 bases match TRBD1. TRBV23-1 falls under the ORF class, with uncertain function. The CDR3 runs 17 residues. Losses at the gene ends were 2 bases for V and 13 bases for J; bases not matched to a gene: 18. The CDR3 protein is CASSQPTHRTGGPRGTF. The CDR3 bases are TGCGCCAGCAGTCAACCCACCCACCGGACAGGGGGCCCCCGGGGCACCTTC.

CDR3 DNA: TGTGCCAGCAGCTGGGCCGGGACAGCGAATGAAAAACTGTTTTTT. This codes for CASSWAGTANEKLFF. V gene TRBV7-9 combines with J gene TRBJ1-4; 7 bases line up with TRBD1. The CDR3 extends over 15 amino acids. The V gene end was trimmed by 4 bases and the J gene end by 5 bases; junction bases not matched to a gene: 7. Germline assignment: CDR1 SEHNR and CDR2 FQNEAQ (reference sequence).

This chain links TRBV20-1 with TRBJ2-7; the D is unclear. Trimming shortened V by 7 bases and J by 1 base, and 8 bases separated the two germline ends. CDR1 is DFQATT, CDR2 SNEGSKA, per germline (reference sequence). The CDR3 runs to 11 residues. In DNA, the CDR3 is TGCAGTGTAGCAGATTCCTACGAGCAGTACTTC. This codes for CSVADSYEQYF.

V and J are TRBV11-3 and TRBJ2-3; D is undetermined. The CDR3 consists of 15 residues. V shed 1 base and J shed 3 bases, with 11 bases lying between them. Germline V gene lookup returns CDR1 SGHNT and CDR2 YENEEA. As DNA, the CDR3 is TGTGCCAGCAGCTTAGTGAGCGAAAGTACAGATACGCAGTATTTT. Its translation is CASSLVSESTDTQYF.

The rearrangement links TRBV27 to TRBJ1-1; 7 bases agree with TRBD1. This CDR3 contains 13 residues. J was trimmed by 3 bases and V by 5 bases; bases with no gene match: 3. CDR1 and CDR2 (germline): MNHEY, SMNVEV (reference sequence). The CDR3 region has the DNA TGTGCCAGCAGTAGGACAGGCTACACTGAAGCTTTCTTT. Translating it yields CASSRTGYTEAFF.

The chain links TRBV4-1 to TRBJ2-5, with D tentatively TRBD1 (6 bases). With 4 bases removed from V and 3 bases from J, the gap between germline ends came to 15 bases. The CDR3 loop spans 15 amino acids. CDR1 is MGHRA and CDR2 is YSYEKL in the germline V gene. CDR3 in amino acids: CASSPGDGPEETQYF. The CDR3 DNA reads TGCGCCAGCAGCCCAGGGGACGGGCCCGAAGAGACCCAGTACTTC.

This chain links TRBV28 with TRBJ2-1; the match to TRBD2 covers 7 bases. Germline V gene sequence: CDR1 MDHEN, CDR2 SYDVKM. Trimming at V came to 2 bases and at J to 7 bases, leaving 8 bases not matched to a gene. There are 15 residues in the CDR3. This chain's CDR3 is CASSLAAGVWNEQFF. DNA for the CDR3: TGTGCCAGCAGTTTAGCGGCGGGAGTGTGGAATGAGCAGTTCTTC.

This clone was seen only a few times. This chain connects TRBV6-5 to TRBJ2-7; no firm D call. The CDR3 covers 12 residues. CDR1 MNHEY and CDR2 SVGAGI come from the germline V gene. With 4 bases removed from V and 9 bases from J, the gap between germline ends came to 13 bases. The DNA of the CDR3 is TGTGCCAGCAGTTTCGGAGCCACTGGGCAGTACTTC. Protein sequence: CASSFGATGQYF.

This clone has only one observation. The CDR3 nucleotides read TGTGCCAGCAGTGGGGCCTGGGTAAAGCGGGAGGGCACAGATACGCAGTATTTT. Residues: CASSGAWVKREGTDTQYF. This chain links TRBV6-4 with TRBJ2-3, with TRBD2 identical over 9 bases. This CDR3 is 18 amino acids long. In germline, CDR1 is MRHNA, CDR2 SNTAGT. V trimming: 4 bases; J trimming: 1 base; junction bases outside the gene matches: 12.

The gene calls are TRBV7-9 and TRBJ2-5; 11 bases are shared with TRBD2. Germline trimming cut 4 bases from V and 5 bases from J; bases unmatched to any gene: 6. CDR1 is SEHNR, CDR2 FQNEAQ, per germline (reference sequence). The length of the CDR3 is 15 residues. The CDR3 sequence: CASSSGTSGMETQYF. The CDR3 DNA reads as TGTGCCAGCAGCTCCGGGACTAGCGGAATGGAGACCCAGTACTTC.

The V and J genes are TRBV2 and TRBJ2-2; 7 bases are a match to TRBD2. Germline CDR1 SNHLY, CDR2 FYNNEI. The CDR3 contains 13 residues. V was pared by 3 bases and J by 6 bases, with 1 base of the junction left unmatched. This CDR3 reads CASSDGGAGELFF. The CDR3 DNA is TGTGCCAGCAGTGATGGGGGGGCCGGGGAGCTGTTTTTT.

The chain links TRBV5-6 to TRBJ1-5, with D hard to call. The CDR3 runs 14 residues. Germline assignment: CDR1 SGHDT and CDR2 YYEEEE. Trimming shortened V by 0 bases and J by 4 bases, and 8 bases separated the two germline ends. The CDR3 DNA is TGTGCCAGCAGCTTGGCGCAGGCTAATCAGCCCCAGCATTTT. Protein sequence: CASSLAQANQPQHF.

V is TRBV6-5 and J is TRBJ2-5; tentative D call: TRBD1 (6 bases). The DNA matches TRBJ2-7 better at its end, which makes the J call doubtful. Germline V lookup: CDR1 MNHEY, CDR2 SVGAGI. This CDR3 is built from 12 residues. CDR3 nucleotide sequence: TGTGCCAGCAGCCTGACAGGTCGCGAGCAGTACTTC. Translated, it gives CASSLTGREQYF.

The chain joins TRBV20-1 to TRBJ1-1, with D perhaps matching TRBD1 (5 bases). CDR3 length: 10 residues. CDR1 is DFQATT and CDR2 is SNEGSKA in the germline V gene (reference sequence). Trimming cost V 7 bases and J 6 bases, with 9 bases left between them. CDR3 residues: CSVRTPEAFF. CDR3 nucleotide sequence: TGCAGTGTTAGGACACCTGAAGCTTTCTTT.

J is TRBJ1-3 and V is TRBV11-2; D uncertain. Germline V lookup: CDR1 SGHAT, CDR2 FQNNGV. Trimming removed 2 bases at V and 0 bases at J, with 8 bases between. This CDR3 spans 15 amino acids. CDR3 nucleotide sequence: TGTGCCAGCAGCTTACACCGGAGCTCTGGAAACACCATATATTTT. It yields the protein CASSLHRSSGNTIYF.

This clone was observed a single time. This rearrangement joins TRBV7-2 to TRBJ2-4; TRBD1 aligns across 10 bases. Germline CDR1 SGHTA, CDR2 FQGNSA. The CDR3 is made up of 16 amino acids. Losses at the gene ends were 4 bases for V and 2 bases for J; bases not matched to a gene: 5. CDR3 protein: CASSSGGQGTKNIQYF. CDR3 bases: TGTGCCAGCAGCTCGGGGGGACAGGGGACCAAAAACATTCAGTACTTC.

This clone has just one count. This chain joins TRBV28 and TRBJ2-7; 8 bases are shared with TRBD2. Unmatched junction bases numbered 10, after V lost 6 bases and J lost 6 bases. The germline CDR1 and CDR2 sequences are MDHEN and SYDVKM. The CDR3 is 14 amino acids. The CDR3 region is CASSSGASGFEQYF. The CDR3 DNA reads TGTGCCAGCAGCTCCGGGGCTAGCGGGTTCGAGCAGTACTTC.

The gene calls are TRBV2 and TRBJ1-3, with 8 bases lining up with TRBD1. The trim removed 6 bases at V and 0 bases at J, leaving 10 bases unmatched. CDR1 is SNHLY, CDR2 FYNNEI, per germline. The CDR3 covers 17 residues. The CDR3 sequence is CASRSTGTGFSGNTIYF. CDR3 nucleotide sequence: TGTGCCAGCAGGTCAACCGGGACAGGCTTCTCTGGAAACACCATATATTTT.

The chain is built from TRBV7-6 and TRBJ2-1; TRBD2 matches at 10 bases. V lost 6 bases and J lost 9; bases outside the gene matches: 2. The germline V gene encodes CDR1 SGHVS and CDR2 FNYEAQ. This CDR3 has 12 residues. CDR3 bases: TGTGCCAGCAGTCGACTAGCGGGTGAGCAGTTCTTC. Protein: CASSRLAGEQFF.

This clone was seen more than once but under ten times. The J gene is TRBJ2-1, the V gene TRBV5-1; D is ambiguous. Germline-derived CDR1 and CDR2 are SGHRS and YFSETQ. The CDR3 consists of 13 residues. The V gene lost 0 bases and the J gene lost 9 bases, with 10 bases spanning the gap. The CDR3 loop reads CASSLERVGEQFF. DNA for the CDR3: TGCGCCAGCAGCTTGGAACGAGTTGGTGAGCAGTTCTTC.

This chain links TRBV25-1 with TRBJ1-6, with D unclear. V was trimmed by 3 bases and J by 7 bases, leaving 16 bases between them. This CDR3 contains 16 residues. Germline CDR1 MGHDK, CDR2 SYGVNS. CDR3 sequence: CASSDMEWALNSPLHF. The CDR3 DNA follows: TGTGCCAGCAGTGACATGGAATGGGCTCTAAATTCACCCCTCCACTTT.